This TCR beta chain was captured by sequencing in a study of cytomegalovirus exposure and HLA in healthy donors. Study-wide points: Most TCR sequences were seen very rarely across donors, but some public TCRs occurred in many. Investigators reported fewer than 200 TCR beta chains as tied to cytomegalovirus.

Healthy people donating bone marrow made up the donors. The PCR employed 60 Vbeta primers together with 13 Jbeta primers. As originally analysed: Later, an analysis found 80 million or so unique TCR beta chains, and around 10 million of these were shared. The table came from immunoSEQ multiplex PCR; TCRdb's copy has only in-frame clones and leaves some out. V and J calls plus clone size are reproduced from that table; the DNA served to infer D and trimming. The repertoire holds about 150,000 clones, with roughly 79% as singletons. Germline values: CDR1 SNHLY, CDR2 FYNNEI. Trimming stripped 6 bases from V and 9 bases from J, with 15 bases between. The CDR3 consists of 14 residues. With regard to this clone: What it recognizes is unknown.

The origin of this receptor is a man younger than 30 in good health and CMV-seronegative. Sequencing was done on a sample of PBMCs. This sequence joins TRBV2 and TRBJ1-6; weak D call: TRBD1 (6 bases). CDR3 DNA: TGTGCCAGCAGACGGGGGGCGGTTATTTCACCCCTCCACTTT. Amino acids: CASRRGAVISPLHF.